This TCR beta chain is from a study of blood T cell repertoires in COVID-19. Across the whole study: The United States, Italy and Spain provided the acute and convalescent COVID-19 samples.

Only in-frame clones appear in the TCRdb table, and some are missing; sequencing was by immunoSEQ multiplex PCR. The data show hundreds of thousands of clones, 86% seen once. The CDR3 consists of 14 residues. From germline, CDR1 is DFQATT and CDR2 SNEGSKA (reference sequence). Trimming stripped 3 bases from V and 4 bases from J, with 13 bases between. This rearrangement joins TRBV20-1 to TRBJ1-5; D not certain. The TCR sequence derives from a woman in her 30s with active or convalescent COVID-19. The sequenced material came from peripheral blood. CDR3 coding DNA: TGCAGTGCTAGTTTCGCGGATGGGAATCAGCCCCAGCATTTT. Its translation: CSASFADGNQPQHF.